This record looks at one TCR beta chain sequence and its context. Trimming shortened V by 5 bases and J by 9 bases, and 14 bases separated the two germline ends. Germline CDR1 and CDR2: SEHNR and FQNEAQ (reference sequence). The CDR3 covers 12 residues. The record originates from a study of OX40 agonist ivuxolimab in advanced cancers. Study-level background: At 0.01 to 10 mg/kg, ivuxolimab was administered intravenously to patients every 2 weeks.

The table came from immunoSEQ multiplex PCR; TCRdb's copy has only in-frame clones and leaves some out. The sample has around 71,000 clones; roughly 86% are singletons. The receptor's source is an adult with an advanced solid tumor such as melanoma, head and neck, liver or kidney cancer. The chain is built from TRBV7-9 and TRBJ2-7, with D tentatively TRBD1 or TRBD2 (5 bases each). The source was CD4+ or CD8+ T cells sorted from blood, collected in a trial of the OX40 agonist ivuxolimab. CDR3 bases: TGTGCCAGCAGCCCACGGGACCTCCGGCAGTACTTC. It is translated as CASSPRDLRQYF.